This is a list of T cell receptor beta chains from one sample in a study of T cells in Graves' hyperthyroidism and ophthalmopathy. TCRdb re-called the multiplex PCR reads through MiXCR, storing one row per CDR3 protein. The sample has 250,000 to 300,000 distinct CDR3 sequences; more than 10% are singletons. Sequenced input: blood. The receptors stem from a woman younger than 45 with Graves' hyperthyroidism that later progressed to Graves' ophthalmopathy. Both conserved end residues are part of each CDR3.

V gene: TRBV7-9
CDR3 length: 17
CDR3 protein: CASSSPGGGSFTGELFF

V gene: TRBV30
CDR3 length: 15
CDR3 protein: CAWSVEGGAGNEQFF

V gene: TRBV6-1
CDR3 length: 14
CDR3 protein: CASRKSGGDNEQFF

V gene: TRBV7-2
CDR3 length: 15
CDR3 protein: CASSPGQARTGELFF

V gene: TRBV18
CDR3 length: 16
CDR3 protein: CASSPKRTGIRQPQHF

V gene: TRBV12-3/TRBV12-4
CDR3 length: 14
CDR3 protein: CASSRRGGGYEQYF

V gene: TRBV30
CDR3 length: 14
CDR3 protein: CAWKIRGGGGELFF

V gene: TRBV2
CDR3 length: 14
CDR3 protein: CASNRQGFQETQYF

V gene: TRBV6-6
CDR3 length: 17
CDR3 protein: CASSYPGGIGPNTEAFF

V gene: TRBV27
CDR3 length: 13
CDR3 protein: CASSLGPPGEQYF

V gene: TRBV10-3
CDR3 length: 16
CDR3 protein: CAISGTESFYNSPLHF

V gene: TRBV20-1
CDR3 length: 15
CDR3 protein: CSAGDLGGGYNEQFF

V gene: TRBV27
CDR3 length: 15
CDR3 protein: CASSFGGRGTDTQYF

V gene: TRBV6-2/TRBV6-3
CDR3 length: 14
CDR3 protein: CASSYWDPNYEQFF

V gene: TRBV20-1
CDR3 length: 13
CDR3 protein: CSAREGGPYEQYF

V gene: TRBV27
CDR3 length: 16
CDR3 protein: CASSTPGQRQLGGYTF

V gene: TRBV12-3/TRBV12-4
CDR3 length: 15
CDR3 protein: CASTADTSSYNEQFF

V gene: TRBV20-1
CDR3 length: 12
CDR3 protein: CSAHFSGNTIYF

V gene: TRBV7-9
CDR3 length: 15
CDR3 protein: CASSYSRDLNTEAFF

V gene: TRBV5-1
CDR3 length: 13
CDR3 protein: CASSSHRGHEQYF

V gene: TRBV5-6
CDR3 length: 14
CDR3 protein: CASSLGIENQPQHF

V gene: TRBV27
CDR3 length: 14
CDR3 protein: CASSFSGAPGKLFF

V gene: TRBV7-3
CDR3 length: 14
CDR3 protein: CASSLGQGRDEQYF

V gene: TRBV27
CDR3 length: 15
CDR3 protein: CASSFTGQGYYGYTF

V gene: TRBV11-2
CDR3 length: 14
CDR3 protein: CASSSTTDSYEQYF

V gene: TRBV20-1
CDR3 length: 10
CDR3 protein: CSAGNNEQFF

V gene: TRBV7-3
CDR3 length: 15
CDR3 protein: CASRVSGWTYNEQFF